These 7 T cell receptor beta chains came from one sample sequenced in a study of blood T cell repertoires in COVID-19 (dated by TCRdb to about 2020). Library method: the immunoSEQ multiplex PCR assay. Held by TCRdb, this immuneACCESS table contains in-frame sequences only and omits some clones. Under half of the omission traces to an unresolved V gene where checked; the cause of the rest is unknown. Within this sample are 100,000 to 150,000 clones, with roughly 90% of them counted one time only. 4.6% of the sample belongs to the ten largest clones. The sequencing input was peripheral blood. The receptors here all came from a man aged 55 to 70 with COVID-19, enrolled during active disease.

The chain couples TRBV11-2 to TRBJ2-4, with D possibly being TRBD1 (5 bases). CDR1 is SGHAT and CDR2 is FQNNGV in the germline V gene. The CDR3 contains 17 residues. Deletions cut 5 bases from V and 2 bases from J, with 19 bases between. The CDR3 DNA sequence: TGTGCCAGCAGCACAGGTGGTTGGGCTTCCTCCAAAAACATTCAGTACTTC. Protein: CASSTGGWASSKNIQYF.

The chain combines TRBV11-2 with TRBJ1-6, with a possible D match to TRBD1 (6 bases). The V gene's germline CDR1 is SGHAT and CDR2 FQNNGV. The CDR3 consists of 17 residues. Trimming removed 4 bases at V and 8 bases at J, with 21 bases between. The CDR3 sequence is CASSSSPHREVYSPLHF. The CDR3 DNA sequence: TGTGCCAGCAGCTCGTCCCCACACAGGGAAGTTTATTCACCCCTCCACTTT. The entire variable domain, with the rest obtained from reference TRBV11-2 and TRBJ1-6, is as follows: EAGVAQSPRYKIIEKRQSVAFWCNPISGHATLYWYQQILGQGPKLLIQFQNNGVVDDSQLPKDRFSAERLKGVDSTLKIQPAKLEDSAVYLCASSSSPHREVYSPLHFGNGTRLTVT.

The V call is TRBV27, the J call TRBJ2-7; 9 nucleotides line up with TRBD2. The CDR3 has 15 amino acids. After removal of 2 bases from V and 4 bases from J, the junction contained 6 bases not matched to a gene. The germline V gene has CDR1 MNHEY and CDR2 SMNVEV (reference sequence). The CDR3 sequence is CASSLAGGPSYEQYF. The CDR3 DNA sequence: TGTGCCAGCAGTTTAGCGGGAGGGCCGAGTTACGAGCAGTACTTC.

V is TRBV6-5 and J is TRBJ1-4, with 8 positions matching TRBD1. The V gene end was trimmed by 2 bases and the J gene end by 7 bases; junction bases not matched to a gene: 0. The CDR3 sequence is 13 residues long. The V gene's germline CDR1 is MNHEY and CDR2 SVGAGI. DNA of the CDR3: TGTGCCAGCAGTTACGGGACAGGTGAAAAACTGTTTTTT. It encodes CASSYGTGEKLFF.

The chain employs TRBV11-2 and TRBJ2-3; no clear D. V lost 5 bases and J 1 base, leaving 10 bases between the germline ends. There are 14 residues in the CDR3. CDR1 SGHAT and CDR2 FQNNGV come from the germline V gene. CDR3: CASSQTLGTDTQYF. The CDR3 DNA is TGTGCCAGCAGCCAGACTCTCGGCACAGATACGCAGTATTTT.

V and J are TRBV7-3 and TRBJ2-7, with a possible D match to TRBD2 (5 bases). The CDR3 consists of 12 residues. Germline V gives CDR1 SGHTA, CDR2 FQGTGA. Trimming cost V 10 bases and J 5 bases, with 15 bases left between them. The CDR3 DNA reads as TGTGCCACTTGGACGGACTGCGACGAGCAGTACTTC. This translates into CATWTDCDEQYF.

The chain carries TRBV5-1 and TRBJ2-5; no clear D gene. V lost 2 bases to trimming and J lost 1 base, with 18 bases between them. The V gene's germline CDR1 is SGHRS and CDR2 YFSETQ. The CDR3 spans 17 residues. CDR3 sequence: CASSLDPPDILQETQYF. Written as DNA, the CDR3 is TGCGCCAGCAGCTTAGATCCTCCTGACATCCTCCAAGAGACCCAGTACTTC.